Listed below are T cell receptor beta chains from one sample, sequenced in a study of regulatory T cells in long-lasting Graves disease. One entry per CDR3 protein, called by TCRdb with MiXCR from the multiplex PCR reads. The sample includes under 300,000 distinct CDR3 sequences, about a sixth of them seen just once. The sequenced sample was peripheral blood mononuclear cells (PBMCs), obtained at new diagnosis, from a patient treated with antithyroid drugs. Receptor source: a female donor with Graves disease. Each CDR3 is given with its conserved first and last residue. D genes are given only for firm matches. Only some rows state a clone size, as once, few, many or a class for expanded clones.

clone_size j_call v_call d_call cdr3_nt cdr3_aa
many TRBJ1-1 TRBV5-1 - TGCGCCAGCAGCTTGGGAAGCCGGGGCACTGAAGCTTTCTTT CASSLGSRGTEAFF
many TRBJ2-1 TRBV24-1 TRBD1 TGTGCCACCAGTGATTCGACTTCGGGGACAGGGGGGATCGAGGAGTTCTTC CATSDSTSGTGGIEEFF
many TRBJ2-5 TRBV28 TRBD2 TGTGCCAGCAGTTCTATAGCGGGAGGGGGTGGAGAGACCCAGTACTTC CASSSIAGGGGETQYF
few TRBJ2-7 TRBV19 - TGTGCCAGTAGTATGCCCGGGGACAAAAGCTCCTACGAGCAGTACTTC CASSMPGDKSSYEQYF
- TRBJ2-1 TRBV6-1 TRBD2 TGTGCCAGCACAGGACTAGCGGGAGGAAGGGGCTCCTACAATGAGCAGTTCTTC CASTGLAGGRGSYNEQFF
many TRBJ2-2 TRBV24-1 - TGTGCCACCAGTGATAATATGTCAGGCCGCACCGGGGAGCTGTTTTTT CATSDNMSGRTGELFF
- TRBJ2-7 TRBV20-1 TRBD2 TGCAGTGCCTACGCGGGGGGCAACTACGAGCAGTACTTC CSAYAGGNYEQYF
many TRBJ2-1 TRBV7-2 - TGTGCCAGCACGGACCCCCCGTCCTACAATGAGCAGTTCTTC CASTDPPSYNEQFF
many TRBJ1-1 TRBV6-1 TRBD1 TGTGCCAGCAGGGGACAGGGGGCTGAAGCTTTCTTT CASRGQGAEAFF
- TRBJ2-2 TRBV19 - TGTGCCAGTAGTATATCCTCGGGGGAGGTTCTCACCGGGGAGCTGTTTTTT CASSISSGEVLTGELFF
many TRBJ2-4 TRBV6-2/TRBV6-3 TRBD2 TGTGCCAGCAGTTACTCGACTAGCGGGAGGGCTCGTGACATTCAGTACTTC CASSYSTSGRARDIQYF
few TRBJ2-4 TRBV20-1 TRBD1 TGCAGTGCTATAAGGACAGGGCGAGGCATTCAGTACTTC CSAIRTGRGIQYF
many TRBJ1-4 TRBV20-1 - TGCAGTGCTAGAGAAAACGTGGCTGAAAAACTGTTTTTT CSARENVAEKLFF
many TRBJ1-1 TRBV29-1 - TGCAGCGTTGTGCGGCTTATGAACACTGAAGCTTTCTTT CSVVRLMNTEAFF
many TRBJ1-1 TRBV11-3 - TGTGCCAGCAGCCCAAATCAAGGGCGGGGGGAGGACACTGAAGCTTTCTTT CASSPNQGRGEDTEAFF
many TRBJ2-1 TRBV24-1 - TGTGCCACCAGTGATTTGTGGGGGAACAATGAGCAGTTCTTC CATSDLWGNNEQFF
many TRBJ2-2 TRBV20-1 TRBD2 TGCAGTGCTAGGGTCTTGGCGGGAGGGGACACCGGGGAGCTGTTTTTT CSARVLAGGDTGELFF
many TRBJ2-5 TRBV20-1 TRBD2 TGCAGTGCTAGGTGGGAGGGAGAGACCCAGTACTTC CSARWEGETQYF
many TRBJ1-6 TRBV6-1 - TGTGCCAGCAGTCACACCCTGGCAGGGTGGAATTCACCCCTCCACTTT CASSHTLAGWNSPLHF
many TRBJ1-4 TRBV30 - TGTGCCCGGAGTGTGGGGTCGACCGGGGAAAAACTGTTTTTT CARSVGSTGEKLFF
many TRBJ2-7 TRBV2 TRBD1 TGTGCCAGCAATACAGGGGGCGGCGAGCAGTACTTC CASNTGGGEQYF
many TRBJ2-3 TRBV30 TRBD2 TGTGCCTGGAGCCAGACTAGCGGGAGCGCAGATACGCAGTATTTT CAWSQTSGSADTQYF
many TRBJ2-7 TRBV6-2/TRBV6-3 TRBD2 TGTGCGAGTCGGGAGGCAGGTAACTACGAGCAGTACTTC CASREAGNYEQYF
- TRBJ2-3 TRBV7-8 - TGTGCCAGCAGCCGGGGGCGGGCTAGCACAGATACGCAGTATTTT CASSRGRASTDTQYF
- TRBJ2-1 TRBV9 TRBD2 TGTGCCAGCGCCCCGCGCGGGAGGGCCAATGAGCAGTTCTTC CASAPRGRANEQFF
few TRBJ1-3 TRBV9 - TGTGCCAGCAGCGCGATCCGGGGGCTCTCTGGAAACACCATATATTTT CASSAIRGLSGNTIYF
- TRBJ2-1 TRBV18 - TGTGCCAGCCCACCACCGCGGCCAAGCTCCTACAATGAGCAGTTCTTC CASPPPRPSSYNEQFF
few TRBJ2-5 TRBV18 TRBD2 TGTGCCAGCTCAGGGACTAGCGGGAGATCTGAGACCCAGTACTTC CASSGTSGRSETQYF
few TRBJ2-7 TRBV19 TRBD2 TGTGCCAGTAGTATCTGGACTAGCGAATACTACGGGCAGTACTTC CASSIWTSEYYGQYF
many TRBJ2-3 TRBV7-6 - TGTGCCAGCAGCTTAGGGGACGGACATATCACAGATACGCAGTATTTT CASSLGDGHITDTQYF
many TRBJ2-7 TRBV6-2/TRBV6-3 - TGTGCCAGCAGTTCCAGGGACGGCGAGCAGTACTTC CASSSRDGEQYF
many TRBJ2-3 TRBV12-3/TRBV12-4 - TGTGCCAGCACCCTCATGACAGATACGCAGTATTTT CASTLMTDTQYF
- TRBJ2-7 TRBV3-1 - TGTGCCAGCAGCCAGGGCAGGGTTAAACCCTACGAGCAGTACTTC CASSQGRVKPYEQYF
many TRBJ2-1 TRBV12-3/TRBV12-4 TRBD2 TGTGCCAGCGACAGGGGGACTAGCGGGGGATACAATGAGCAGTTCTTC CASDRGTSGGYNEQFF
many TRBJ1-2 TRBV30 - TGTGCCTGGGACTCCCCCGGCGGCTACACCTTC CAWDSPGGYTF
many TRBJ2-1 TRBV11-2 TRBD2 TGTGCCAGCAGCTTAGGCCTAGCGGGAGATGAGCAGTTCTTC CASSLGLAGDEQFF
many TRBJ1-1 TRBV19 - TGTGCCAGTAGTAAGGTCACTCGGAACACTGAAGCTTTCTTT CASSKVTRNTEAFF
- TRBJ1-5 TRBV30 TRBD1 TGTGCCTGGAGGGGACAGAGCAATCAGCCCCAGCATTTT CAWRGQSNQPQHF
many TRBJ2-5 TRBV3-1 - TGTGCCAGCAGCCAAGAGGGCAGGGCGAGAGAGACCCAGTACTTC CASSQEGRARETQYF
many TRBJ2-2 TRBV11-3 - TGTGCCAGCAGCTTAACAATGAACACCGGGGAGCTGTTTTTT CASSLTMNTGELFF
many TRBJ1-2 TRBV27 - TGTGCCAGCAGTCCCAGACAGGACAACTATGGCTACACCTTC CASSPRQDNYGYTF
many TRBJ2-5 TRBV18 - TGTGCCAGCAGTCCGGACAGAAATCAAGAGACCCAGTACTTC CASSPDRNQETQYF
many TRBJ2-5 TRBV5-4 - TGTGCCAGCAGCCAAGGGGCTGGGGAATTAGAGACCCAGTACTTC CASSQGAGELETQYF
- TRBJ2-3 TRBV9 TRBD2 TGTGCCAGCGGGACGGCGGGAGGGCCAGGGGATACGCAGTATTTT CASGTAGGPGDTQYF
many TRBJ2-5 TRBV7-9 - TGTGCCAGCAGCTTAGCGGTGCGACCGAGAGGCGAGACCCAGTACTTC CASSLAVRPRGETQYF
few TRBJ1-1 TRBV3-1 TRBD1 TGTGCCAGCAGCCAACGGACAGGGGGTGCGTGGTACACTGAAGCTTTCTTT CASSQRTGGAWYTEAFF
many TRBJ2-2 TRBV3-1 - TGTGCCAGCAGCCATGGAAGGGGCACCGGGGAGCTGTTTTTT CASSHGRGTGELFF
- TRBJ2-1 TRBV12-3/TRBV12-4 - TGTGCCAGCAGGGTCTCATCAGGGTCCAATGAGCAGTTCTTC CASRVSSGSNEQFF